The present T cell receptor (beta chain) was sequenced within a study of blood T cell repertoires in COVID-19 (dated by TCRdb to 2019 to 2021). A note on the overall study: Samples from collaborators originated in the United States, Italy and Spain and spanned both the acute and convalescent phases of COVID-19. Subjects who had been exposed to COVID-19, were actively infected with it, or had recovered from it provided the deeply sampled blood TCRbeta repertoires that made up the dataset. Nearly every sample came with metadata listing a de-identified subject ID, COVID-19 status, age in years and sex. Where available, HLA class I and class II types were obtained from metadata supplied by the sample provider rather than from assay-based typing. The repertoires were released in a freely available public database intended as a resource for research on the immune response to SARS-CoV-2. Samples came from the ongoing ImmuneRACE study (first 160 participants) plus 1,254 subjects from 6 global collaborators. The prospective study material was composed of cDNA or gDNA derived from T cells, B-cell-depleted T cells, or PBMCs. What the work shows at the level of the full study, not this receptor alone: The amount of clinical and demographic metadata varied by source and participant and was provided uncurated.

Comment on this clone: Its antigen is currently not known. Qualities for individual bases were not recorded, and no much larger clone is one base off.

The germline V gene encodes CDR1 DFQATT and CDR2 SNEGSKA (reference sequence). From cysteine to phenylalanine, the CDR3 is 14 amino acids long. The CDR3 DNA has 42 bases and is translated from base 1. V is reduced by 3 bases and J by 1 base, leaving a spacing of 13 bases between them. The immunoSEQ Assay, a bias-controlled multiplex PCR, was used to amplify TCRbeta CDR3 regions from genomic DNA. On the study's bioinformatics: The number of nucleated cells in each sample was estimated from the amplification of reference gene primers within the assay. Sequence reads were collapsed and filtered to measure the absolute abundance of every unique TCRbeta CDR3 rearrangement. For each sample, productive Simpson clonality was calculated as the square root of Simpson's diversity index across productive rearrangements. TCRdb holds this immuneACCESS table with in-frame rearrangements only. Some clones are missing; in checked studies, unresolved V genes explain under half, and the rest has no known cause. V and J calls and clone size are given by that table; D and trimming were obtained from the DNA. Present in this sample are 250,000 to 350,000 clones, 75% to 90% of which were seen just once. More than 2% of the sample rests with the top ten.

The collaborating institutions used their own protocols to collect whole blood in K2EDTA tubes. For TCRbeta analysis, collaborators shipped samples in one of three forms: frozen whole blood, isolated PBMCs, or DNA extracted from either of those sample types. Sequenced: peripheral blood. The sequence came from a man between 18 and 35 years old with active or convalescent COVID-19. The chain links TRBV20-1 with TRBJ2-7; the D region possibly corresponds to TRBD1 (6 bases align). CDR3 reads: CSASPRGVSYEQYF. The base sequence is TGCAGTGCTAGTCCCAGGGGCGTTTCCTACGAGCAGTACTTC.